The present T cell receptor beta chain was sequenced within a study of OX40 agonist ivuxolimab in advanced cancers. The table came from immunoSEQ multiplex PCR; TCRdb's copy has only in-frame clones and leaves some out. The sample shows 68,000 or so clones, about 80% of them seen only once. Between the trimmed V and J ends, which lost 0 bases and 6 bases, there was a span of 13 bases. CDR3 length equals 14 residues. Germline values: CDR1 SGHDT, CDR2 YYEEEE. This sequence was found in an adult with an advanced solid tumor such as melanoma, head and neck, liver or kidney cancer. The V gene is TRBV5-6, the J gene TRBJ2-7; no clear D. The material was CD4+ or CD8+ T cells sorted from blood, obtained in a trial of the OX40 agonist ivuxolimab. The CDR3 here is CASSLEGRTREQYF. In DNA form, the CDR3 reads TGTGCCAGCAGCTTGGAAGGGCGCACCCGCGAGCAGTACTTC. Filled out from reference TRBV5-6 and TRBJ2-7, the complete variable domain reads DAGVTQSPTHLIKTRGQQVTLRCSPKSGHDTVSWYQQALGQGPQFIFQYYEEEERQRGNFPDRFSGHQFPNYSSELNVNALLLGDSALYLCASSLEGRTREQYFGPGTRLTVT.